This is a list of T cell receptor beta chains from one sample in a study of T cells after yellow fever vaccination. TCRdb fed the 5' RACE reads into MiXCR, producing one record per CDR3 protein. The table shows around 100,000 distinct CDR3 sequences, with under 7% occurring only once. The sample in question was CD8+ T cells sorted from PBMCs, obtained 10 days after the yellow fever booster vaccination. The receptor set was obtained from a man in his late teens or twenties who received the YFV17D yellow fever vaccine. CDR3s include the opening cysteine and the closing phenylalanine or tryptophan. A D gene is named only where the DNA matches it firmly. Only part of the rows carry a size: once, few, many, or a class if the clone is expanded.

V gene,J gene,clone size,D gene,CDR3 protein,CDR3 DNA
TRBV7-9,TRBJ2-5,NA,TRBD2,CASSLADGGTETQYF,TGTGCCAGCAGCTTAGCCGACGGGGGGACGGAGACCCAGTACTTC
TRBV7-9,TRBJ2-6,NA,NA,CASSYPRASSSGANVLTF,TGTGCCAGCAGCTACCCTAGGGCTTCCAGCTCTGGGGCCAACGTCCTGACTTTC
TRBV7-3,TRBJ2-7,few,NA,CASSFFPGTDYEQYF,TGTGCCAGCAGCTTCTTCCCTGGGACGGACTACGAGCAGTACTTC
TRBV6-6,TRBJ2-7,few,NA,CATRLGTGYLGYEQYF,TGTGCCACGCGTTTAGGGACGGGGTATTTGGGCTACGAGCAGTACTTC
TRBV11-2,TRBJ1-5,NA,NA,CASSLDLGFNQPQHF,TGTGCCAGCAGCTTAGATCTTGGATTCAATCAGCCCCAGCATTTT
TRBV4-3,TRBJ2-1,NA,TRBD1,CASSDFRTGDSNEQFF,TGCGCCAGCAGCGATTTCAGGACAGGGGATTCGAATGAGCAGTTCTTC
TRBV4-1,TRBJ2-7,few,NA,CASSQSPGVGYEQYF,TGCGCCAGCAGCCAATCCCCAGGGGTTGGCTACGAGCAGTACTTC
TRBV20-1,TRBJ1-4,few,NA,CSARRTSSNEKLFF,TGCAGTGCGAGGAGGACATCCTCTAATGAAAAACTGTTTTTT
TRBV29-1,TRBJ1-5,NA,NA,CSVPYGNQPQHF,TGCAGCGTCCCATATGGGAATCAGCCCCAGCATTTT
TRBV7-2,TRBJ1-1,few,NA,CASSLVVRSTEAFF,TGTGCCAGCAGCTTAGTGGTGCGGTCCACTGAAGCTTTCTTT
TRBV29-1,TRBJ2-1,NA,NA,CSVEGVYPYNEHFF,TGCAGCGTTGAGGGCGTGTACCCCTACAATGAGCATTTCTTC
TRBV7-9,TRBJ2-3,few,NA,CASSLWGRGTDTQYF,TGTGCCAGCAGCTTGTGGGGCCGGGGCACAGATACGCAGTATTTT
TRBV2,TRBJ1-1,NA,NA,CASSVLGGGGTEAFF,TGTGCCAGCAGTGTCCTAGGTGGGGGGGGCACTGAAGCTTTCTTT
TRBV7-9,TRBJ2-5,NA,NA,CASSLSWEETQYF,TGTGCCAGCAGCTTAAGCTGGGAAGAGACCCAGTACTTC
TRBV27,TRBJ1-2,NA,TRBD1,CASSLSPDRAGGYTF,TGTGCCAGCAGTTTATCCCCGGACAGGGCTGGGGGCTACACCTTC
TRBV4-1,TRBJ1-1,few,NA,CASSQRQGEAFF,TGCGCCAGCAGCCAGCGGCAGGGTGAAGCTTTCTTT
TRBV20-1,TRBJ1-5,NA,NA,CSAIFLADGNQPQHF,TGCAGTGCTATCTTTCTAGCGGACGGGAATCAGCCCCAGCATTTT
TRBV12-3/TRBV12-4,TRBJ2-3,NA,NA,CAIRAGSTDTQYF,TGTGCCATCAGGGCAGGGAGCACAGATACGCAGTATTTT
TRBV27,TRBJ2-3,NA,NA,CASSPLWGSTDTQYF,TGTGCCAGCAGTCCGCTATGGGGAAGCACAGATACGCAGTATTTT
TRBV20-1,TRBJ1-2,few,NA,CSAIGVGGNYGYTF,TGCAGTGCTATTGGTGTAGGGGGAAACTATGGCTACACCTTC
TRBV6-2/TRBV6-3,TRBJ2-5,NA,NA,CASSLEGTEVQETQYF,TGTGCCAGCAGTTTAGAAGGGACTGAAGTCCAAGAGACCCAGTACTTC
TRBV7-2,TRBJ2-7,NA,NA,CASSYGPTYEQYF,TGTGCCAGCAGCTATGGACCTACCTACGAGCAGTACTTC
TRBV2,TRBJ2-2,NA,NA,CASSEDPGRNTGELFF,TGTGCCAGCAGTGAAGACCCGGGACGGAACACCGGGGAGCTGTTTTTT
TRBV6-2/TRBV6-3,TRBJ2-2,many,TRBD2,CASRGLADTGELFF,TGTGCCAGCAGGGGACTAGCGGACACCGGGGAGCTGTTTTTT
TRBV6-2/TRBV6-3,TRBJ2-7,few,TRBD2,CASSSLASGPREQYF,TGTGCCAGCAGTTCCCTGGCTAGCGGGCCCCGGGAGCAGTACTTC
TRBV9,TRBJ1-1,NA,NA,CASSVSSNTEAFF,TGTGCCAGCAGCGTATCCAGTAACACTGAAGCTTTCTTT
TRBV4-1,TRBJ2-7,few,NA,CASSQVGGLYEQYF,TGCGCCAGCAGCCAAGTAGGGGGGCTCTACGAGCAGTACTTC
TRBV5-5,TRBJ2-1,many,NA,CASSLDLGTGNEQFF,TGTGCCAGCAGCCTCGACTTGGGGACCGGGAATGAGCAGTTCTTC